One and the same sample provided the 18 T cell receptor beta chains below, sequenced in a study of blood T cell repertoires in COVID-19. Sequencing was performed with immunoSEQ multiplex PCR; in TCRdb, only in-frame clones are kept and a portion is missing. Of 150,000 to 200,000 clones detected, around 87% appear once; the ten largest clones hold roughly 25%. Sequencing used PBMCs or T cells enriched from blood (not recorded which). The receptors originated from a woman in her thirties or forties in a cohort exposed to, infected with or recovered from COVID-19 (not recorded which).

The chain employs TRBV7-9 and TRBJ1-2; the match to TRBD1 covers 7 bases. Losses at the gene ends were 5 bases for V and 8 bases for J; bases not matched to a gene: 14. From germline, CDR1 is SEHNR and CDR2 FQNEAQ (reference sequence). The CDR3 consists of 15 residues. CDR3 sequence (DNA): TGTGCCAGCAGCCTTGGCCGACAGGGATACGAGGGCTACACCTTC. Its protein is CASSLGRQGYEGYTF.

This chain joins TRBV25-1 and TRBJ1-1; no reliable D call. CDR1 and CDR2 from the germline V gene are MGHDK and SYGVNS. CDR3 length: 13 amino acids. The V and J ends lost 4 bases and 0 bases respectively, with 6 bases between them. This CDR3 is CASSVSVNTEAFF. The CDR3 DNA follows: TGTGCCAGCAGTGTATCGGTGAACACTGAAGCTTTCTTT.

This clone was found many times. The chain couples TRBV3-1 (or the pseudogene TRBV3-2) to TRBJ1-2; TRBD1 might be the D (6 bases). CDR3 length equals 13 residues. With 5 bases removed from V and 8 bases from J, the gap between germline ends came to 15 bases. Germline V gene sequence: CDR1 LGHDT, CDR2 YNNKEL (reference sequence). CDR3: CASSSGQREGYTF. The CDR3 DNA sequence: TGTGCCAGCAGCTCCGGACAGCGCGAAGGCTACACCTTC.

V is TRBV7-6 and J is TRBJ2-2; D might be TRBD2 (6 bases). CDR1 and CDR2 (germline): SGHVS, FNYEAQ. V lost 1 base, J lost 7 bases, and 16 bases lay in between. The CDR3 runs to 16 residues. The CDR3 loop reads CASSLDVPDGSGELFF. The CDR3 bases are TGTGCCAGCAGCTTAGATGTCCCAGACGGGAGCGGGGAGCTGTTTTTT.

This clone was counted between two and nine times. CDR3 sequence reads: CASSSLRDRARNTIYF. CDR3 nucleotides: TGTGCCAGCAGCTCCCTCCGGGACAGGGCCAGAAACACCATATATTTT. The J gene is TRBJ1-3, the V gene TRBV11-2; 9 nucleotides align to TRBD1. The CDR3 spans 16 residues. With 4 bases clipped from V and 5 bases from J, the junction kept 9 bases outside the gene matches. Germline assignment: CDR1 SGHAT and CDR2 FQNNGV.

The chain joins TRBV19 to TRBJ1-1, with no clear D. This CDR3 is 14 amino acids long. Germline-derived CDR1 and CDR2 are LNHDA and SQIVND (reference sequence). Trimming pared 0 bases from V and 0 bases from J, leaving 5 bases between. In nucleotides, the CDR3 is TGTGCCAGTAGTATAGACATTTTGAACACTGAAGCTTTCTTT. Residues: CASSIDILNTEAFF.

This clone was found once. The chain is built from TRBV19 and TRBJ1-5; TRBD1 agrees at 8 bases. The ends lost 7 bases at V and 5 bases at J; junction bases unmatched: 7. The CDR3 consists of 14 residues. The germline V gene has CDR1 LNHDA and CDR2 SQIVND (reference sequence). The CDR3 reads CASTTGTGHQPQHF. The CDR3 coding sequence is TGTGCCAGTACCACTGGGACAGGACATCAGCCCCAGCATTTT.

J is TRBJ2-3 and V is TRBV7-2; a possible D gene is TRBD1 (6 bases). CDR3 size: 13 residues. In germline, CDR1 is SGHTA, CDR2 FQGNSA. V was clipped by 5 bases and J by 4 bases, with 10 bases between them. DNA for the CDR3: TGTGCCAGCAGCCAAACAGGGCCAGATACGCAGTATTTT. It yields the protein CASSQTGPDTQYF. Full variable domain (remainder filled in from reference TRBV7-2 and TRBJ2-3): GAGVSQSPSNKVTEKGKDVELRCDPISGHTALYWYRQSLGQGLEFLIYFQGNSAPDKSGLPSDRFSAERTGGSVSTLTIQRTQQEDSAVYLCASSQTGPDTQYFGPGTRLTVL.

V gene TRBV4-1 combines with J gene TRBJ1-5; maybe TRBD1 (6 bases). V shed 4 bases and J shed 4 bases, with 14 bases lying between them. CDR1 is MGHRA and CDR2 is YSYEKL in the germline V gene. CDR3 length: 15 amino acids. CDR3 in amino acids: CASSPGTRENQPQHF. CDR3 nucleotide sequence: TGCGCCAGCAGCCCCGGGACACGGGAAAATCAGCCCCAGCATTTT.

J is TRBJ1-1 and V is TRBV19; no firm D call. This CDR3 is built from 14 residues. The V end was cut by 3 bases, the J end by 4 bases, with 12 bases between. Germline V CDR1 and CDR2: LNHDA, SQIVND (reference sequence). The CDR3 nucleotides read TGTGCCAGTAGTATGTATAAGGAGGCCACTGAAGCTTTCTTT. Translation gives CASSMYKEATEAFF.

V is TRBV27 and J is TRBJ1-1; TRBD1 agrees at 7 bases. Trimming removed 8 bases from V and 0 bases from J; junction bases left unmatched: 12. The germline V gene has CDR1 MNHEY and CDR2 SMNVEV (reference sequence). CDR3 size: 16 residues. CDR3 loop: CASRRQGSGMNTEAFF. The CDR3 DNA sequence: TGTGCCAGCCGACGACAGGGAAGTGGCATGAACACTGAAGCTTTCTTT.

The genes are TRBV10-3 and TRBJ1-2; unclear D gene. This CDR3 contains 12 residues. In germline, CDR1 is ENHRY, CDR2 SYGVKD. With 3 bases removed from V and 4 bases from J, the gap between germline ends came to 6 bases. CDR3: CAISEQVYGYTF. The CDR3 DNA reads TGTGCCATCAGTGAACAAGTCTATGGCTACACCTTC.

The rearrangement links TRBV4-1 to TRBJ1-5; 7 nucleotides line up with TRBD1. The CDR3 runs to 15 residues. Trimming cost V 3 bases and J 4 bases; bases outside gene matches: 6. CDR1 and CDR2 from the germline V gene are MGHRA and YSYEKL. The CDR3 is CASSHGDRENQPQHF. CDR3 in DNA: TGCGCCAGCAGCCACGGGGACAGAGAGAATCAGCCCCAGCATTTT.

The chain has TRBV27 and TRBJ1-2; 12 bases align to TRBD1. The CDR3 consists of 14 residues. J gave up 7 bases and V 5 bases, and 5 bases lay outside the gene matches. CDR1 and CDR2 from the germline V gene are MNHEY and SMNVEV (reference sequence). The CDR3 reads CASSPGTGGTGYTF. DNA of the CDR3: TGTGCCAGCAGTCCCGGGACAGGGGGCACTGGCTACACCTTC.

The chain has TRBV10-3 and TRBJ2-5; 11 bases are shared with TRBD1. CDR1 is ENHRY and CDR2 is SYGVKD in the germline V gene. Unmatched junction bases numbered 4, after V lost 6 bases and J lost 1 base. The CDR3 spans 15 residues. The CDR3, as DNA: TGTGCCATCAGCTCCGGGACAGGGGGCCAAGAGACCCAGTACTTC. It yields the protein CAISSGTGGQETQYF.

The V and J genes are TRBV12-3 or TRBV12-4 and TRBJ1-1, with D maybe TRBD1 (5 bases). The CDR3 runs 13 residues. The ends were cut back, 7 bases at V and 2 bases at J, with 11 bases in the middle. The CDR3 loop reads CASTRGGNTEAFF. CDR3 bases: TGTGCCAGCACCCGGGGGGGTAACACTGAAGCTTTCTTT.

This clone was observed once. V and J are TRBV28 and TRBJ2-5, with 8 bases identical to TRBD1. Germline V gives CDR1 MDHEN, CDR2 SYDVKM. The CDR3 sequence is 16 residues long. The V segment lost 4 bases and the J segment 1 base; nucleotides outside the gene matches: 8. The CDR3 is CASSSLATGGQETQYF. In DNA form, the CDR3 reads TGTGCCAGCAGTTCCCTTGCCACAGGGGGCCAAGAGACCCAGTACTTC. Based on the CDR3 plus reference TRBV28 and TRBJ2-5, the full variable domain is DVKVTQSSRYLVKRTGEKVFLECVQDMDHENMFWYRQDPGLGLRLIYFSYDVKMKEKGDIPEGYSVSREKKERFSLILESASTNQTSMYLCASSSLATGGQETQYFGPGTRLLVL.

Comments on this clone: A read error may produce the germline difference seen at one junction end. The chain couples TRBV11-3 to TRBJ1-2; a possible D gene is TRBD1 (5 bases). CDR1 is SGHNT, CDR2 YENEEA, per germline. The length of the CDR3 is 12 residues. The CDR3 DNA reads TGTGCCAGCAGCGCCGGCGGGGCCCAGGGCAACTTC. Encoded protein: CASSAGGAQGNF.